The 29 T cell receptor beta chains below all came from one sample that was sequenced in a study of CD8+CD57+ T cells in acquired aplastic anemia. Profiles of TCR beta VDJ and CDR3 were generated from a genomic DNA template. One entry per CDR3 protein results from TCRdb running MiXCR on the reads. The sample includes fewer than 200,000 distinct CDR3 sequences, 55% to 70% of them seen just once. The sample comprised sorted CD4+, CD8+, or CD8+CD57+ T cells (not recorded which) from PBMCs. The origin of the receptors is a human donor in good health.

This clonotype occurred once. V usage is TRBV7-9 and J usage is TRBJ2-3; TRBD1 agrees at 8 bases. V was clipped by 5 bases and J by 3 bases; unmatched bases: 10. The CDR3 totals 16 residues. Per germline, CDR1 SEHNR and CDR2 FQNEAQ (reference sequence). CDR3 in DNA: TGTGCCAGCAGCCAAAACAGGGGGATGTGGACAGATACGCAGTATTTT. It yields the protein CASSQNRGMWTDTQYF.

Only one count was recorded for this clonotype. One end of the junction does not line up with germline, which may come from a read error. The V gene is TRBV10-1, the J gene TRBJ2-2; tentatively, D is TRBD1 (5 bases). The CDR3 extends over 14 amino acids. CDR1 and CDR2 from the germline V gene are WNHNN and SYGVQD (reference sequence). CDR3 sequence (DNA): TGCGCTAGCAGTGAGTTCGCAGGGTTCGGGGAGCTGTTTTTT. Its translation: CASSEFAGFGELFF.

The J gene is TRBJ2-3, the V gene TRBV6-2 or TRBV6-3; possible D gene TRBD1, 5 bases. Trimming cost V 0 bases and J 0 bases, with 10 bases left between them. Per the germline V gene, CDR1 is MNHEY and CDR2 is SVGEGT. The CDR3 runs 16 residues. The CDR3 nucleotides are TGTGCCAGCAGTTACTCGAGACAGATAAGCACAGATACGCAGTATTTT. Amino acid sequence: CASSYSRQISTDTQYF.

Comments on this clonotype: Compared with germline, one end of the junction differs, possibly owing to a read error. This rearrangement joins TRBV2 to TRBJ2-5, with 7 bases aligning to TRBD1. This CDR3 has 14 amino acids. The germline V gene has CDR1 SNHLY and CDR2 FYNNEI. CDR3 protein: CASYPRGRQGTQYF. The CDR3 DNA reads as TGTGCCAGCTACCCTAGGGGGCGTCAAGGGACCCAGTACTTC.

In this sample, this clonotype turned up a few times. The chain employs TRBV20-1 and TRBJ1-6, with 11 bases identical to TRBD1. The V gene's germline CDR1 is DFQATT and CDR2 SNEGSKA (reference sequence). The V segment lost 6 bases and the J segment 10 bases; nucleotides outside the gene matches: 14. CDR3 length: 16 residues. The CDR3 region has the DNA TGCAGTGCCTCCGTGGGAGGACAGGGGGCCGGATCACCCCTCCACTTT. This codes for CSASVGGQGAGSPLHF.

This chain uses TRBV10-3 with TRBJ2-2; D remains unclear. Germline CDR1 ENHRY, CDR2 SYGVKD. The CDR3 has 14 amino acids. Trimming took off 3 bases at V and 5 bases at J, with 10 bases between the two ends. The CDR3 nucleotides read TGTGCCATCAGTGATGCGTCCCCGACCGGGGAGCTGTTTTTT. It is translated as CAISDASPTGELFF.

The rearrangement uses TRBV2 and TRBJ2-7; possibly TRBD1 for D (5 bases). This CDR3 region has 14 residues. Between the trimmed V and J ends, which lost 1 base and 9 bases, there was a span of 16 bases. Germline V gives CDR1 SNHLY, CDR2 FYNNEI. The CDR3 here is CASSEVGPPTGQYF. The CDR3 nucleotides are TGTGCCAGCAGTGAAGTAGGTCCCCCTACAGGGCAGTACTTC.

In its sample, this clonotype was seen a few times. This chain links TRBV7-9 with TRBJ2-7, with D tentatively TRBD2 (5 bases). The CDR3 loop spans 13 amino acids. Germline V gene data show CDR1 as SEHNR and CDR2 as FQNEAQ (reference sequence). V gave up 5 bases and J gave up 6 bases, with 14 bases separating them. The CDR3 DNA reads TGTGCCAGCAGCAAAGTTGAGGCGGGCGAGCAGTACTTC. Translation gives CASSKVEAGEQYF.

The V gene is TRBV5-1, the J gene TRBJ2-3; 7 nucleotides align to TRBD1. J was trimmed by 7 bases and V by 4 bases; bases with no gene match: 9. Germline CDR1 SGHRS, CDR2 YFSETQ. The CDR3 consists of 14 residues. CDR3 sequence reads: CASSAGQAGNTQYF. The DNA of the CDR3 is TGCGCCAGCAGCGCCGGACAGGCCGGTAATACGCAGTATTTT.

The chain joins TRBV7-3 to TRBJ2-7; 10 nucleotides line up with TRBD2. This CDR3 comprises 14 residues. Trimming at V came to 8 bases and at J to 4 bases, leaving 8 bases not matched to a gene. Germline values: CDR1 SGHTA, CDR2 FQGTGA. The chain's CDR3 is CASSPPGLAYEQYF. Here the CDR3 DNA reads TGTGCCAGCTCACCACCGGGACTAGCGTACGAGCAGTACTTC.

V gene TRBV7-8 combines with J gene TRBJ2-3, with 10 bases identical to TRBD2. Germline V lookup: CDR1 SGHVS, CDR2 FQNEAQ. This CDR3 has 18 residues. V was pared by 2 bases and J by 3 bases, with 11 bases of the junction left unmatched. The CDR3 nucleotides read TGTGCCAGCAGCTTATCCGGGTGGGCGACTAGCGGGACAGATACGCAGTATTTT. Translation gives CASSLSGWATSGTDTQYF. The full variable domain, completed using reference TRBV7-8 and TRBJ2-3, is GAGVSQSPRYKVAKRGQDVALRCDPISGHVSLFWYQQALGQGPEFLTYFQNEAQLDKSGLPSDRFFAERPEGSVSTLKIQRTQQEDSAVYLCASSLSGWATSGTDTQYFGPGTRLTVL.

In DNA form, the CDR3 reads TGTGCCAGCAGCGTAGAAGGCTGGAATTCACCCCTCCACTTT. Residues: CASSVEGWNSPLHF. V usage is TRBV9 and J usage is TRBJ1-6; no definite D call. CDR1 and CDR2 from the germline V gene are SGDLS and YYNGEE. The CDR3 totals 14 residues. Trimming left V 0 bases short and J 7 bases short, with 8 bases between.

This clonotype was picked up one time. The CDR3 sequence is CASSLGGVDSPLHF. CDR3 bases: TGTGCCAGCAGTTTGGGAGGGGTTGATTCACCCCTCCACTTT. The chain carries TRBV12-3 or TRBV12-4 and TRBJ1-6; D may be TRBD1 (5 bases). Between the trimmed V and J ends, which lost 3 bases and 8 bases, there was a span of 11 bases. The CDR3 contains 14 residues.

The J gene is TRBJ2-5, the V gene TRBV7-8; 7 bases are shared with TRBD1. The CDR3 consists of 13 residues. The V segment lost 8 bases and the J segment 1 base; nucleotides outside the gene matches: 4. CDR1 and CDR2 from the germline V gene are SGHVS and FQNEAQ. Here the CDR3 DNA reads TGTGCCAGCTCAGGGGGACGCCAAGAGACCCAGTACTTC. The encoded protein is CASSGGRQETQYF.

V gene TRBV10-3 combines with J gene TRBJ2-3; D might be TRBD1 or TRBD2, each matching 5 bases. CDR3 size: 13 residues. The V gene lost 4 bases and the J gene lost 9 bases, with 14 bases spanning the gap. Germline CDR1 reads ENHRY; CDR2 reads SYGVKD. CDR3: CAISGGTQGTQYF. CDR3 nucleotide sequence: TGTGCCATCAGTGGGGGGACCCAAGGGACGCAGTATTTT.

This clonotype was observed a single time. The chain couples TRBV29-1 to TRBJ2-7; D call uncertain. Trimming took off 7 bases at V and 2 bases at J, with 12 bases between the two ends. This CDR3 spans 12 amino acids. Germline V gene data show CDR1 as SQVTM and CDR2 as ANQGSEA. For the CDR3, the DNA is TGCAGCGCCCTTGGACGGACCTACGAGCAGTACTTC. This encodes CSALGRTYEQYF.

The chain couples TRBV5-1 to TRBJ1-2; D perhaps matches TRBD1 (6 bases). The CDR3 is made up of 14 amino acids. Trimming cost V 0 bases and J 3 bases, with 9 bases left between them. Germline CDR1 and CDR2: SGHRS and YFSETQ. The chain's CDR3 is CASSLDRTDYGYTF. As DNA, the CDR3 is TGCGCCAGCAGCTTGGACCGGACAGACTATGGCTACACCTTC.

This chain joins TRBV2 and TRBJ1-4, with 8 positions matching TRBD1. The germline gives CDR1 SNHLY, CDR2 FYNNEI. V lost 7 bases to trimming and J lost 7 bases; unmatched junction nucleotides: 8. The CDR3 contains 14 residues. In nucleotides, the CDR3 is TGTGCCAGCAAGGACCTGGGACAGGCTGAAAAACTGTTTTTT. As protein: CASKDLGQAEKLFF.

This clonotype showed up many times. The V gene is TRBV19, the J gene TRBJ1-2, with D hard to call. V lost 6 bases to trimming and J lost 4 bases, with 24 bases between them. The CDR3 sequence is 17 residues long. CDR1 LNHDA and CDR2 SQIVND come from the germline V gene (reference sequence). This CDR3 is CASSSKTLDGALYGYTF. The CDR3 DNA is TGTGCCAGTAGCTCCAAAACCCTCGACGGAGCGCTCTATGGCTACACCTTC.

The chain couples TRBV5-5 to TRBJ2-5; D is uncertain. V lost 4 bases to trimming and J lost 4 bases, with 11 bases between them. Looked up from germline, CDR1 is SGHKS and CDR2 is YYEKEE (reference sequence). The CDR3 is 13 amino acids. The CDR3 DNA sequence: TGTGCCAGCAGCCCCCCGGCCTCAGAGACCCAGTACTTC. This sequence encodes CASSPPASETQYF.

The chain is built from TRBV19 and TRBJ1-3; 7 bases map to TRBD1. Per the germline V gene, CDR1 is LNHDA and CDR2 is SQIVND (reference sequence). The V and J ends lost 4 bases and 4 bases, in that order; junction bases with no gene match: 13. The length of the CDR3 is 17 residues. In nucleotides, the CDR3 is TGTGCCAGTAGTACCACCACCTTGACAGGGAACGGAAACACCATATATTTT. Translated, it gives CASSTTTLTGNGNTIYF.

This clonotype was observed many times. This chain joins TRBV7-9 and TRBJ2-1; 10 nucleotides match TRBD2. CDR1 is SEHNR, CDR2 FQNEAQ, per germline (reference sequence). This CDR3 is 16 amino acids long. Trimming took 1 base from V and 6 from J; bases not matched to a gene: 6. The CDR3 DNA is TGTGCCAGCAGCTTAGTGGGTAGCGGGGGGCCCAATGAGCAGTTCTTC. Its protein is CASSLVGSGGPNEQFF.

This rearrangement joins TRBV20-1 to TRBJ2-7; 7 nucleotides agree with TRBD2. The CDR3 sequence is 16 residues long. With 0 bases clipped from V and 4 bases from J, the junction kept 12 bases outside the gene matches. Per the germline V gene, CDR1 is DFQATT and CDR2 is SNEGSKA (reference sequence). The CDR3 DNA sequence: TGCAGTGCTAGAGAGGGGGAGGGCAGGAGGGGTTACGAGCAGTACTTC. The encoded protein is CSAREGEGRRGYEQYF.

The V call is TRBV28, the J call TRBJ2-2, with 7 bases matching TRBD1. There are 15 residues in the CDR3. Germline V gives CDR1 MDHEN, CDR2 SYDVKM. The V gene end was trimmed by 4 bases and the J gene end by 6 bases; junction bases not matched to a gene: 8. Here the CDR3 DNA reads TGTGCCAGCAGTTACGACAGGGTGCGTGCCGGGGAGCTGTTTTTT. It yields the protein CASSYDRVRAGELFF.

The rearrangement joins TRBV5-1 to TRBJ2-7; TRBD1 matches at 8 bases. Germline V gene data show CDR1 as SGHRS and CDR2 as YFSETQ. The CDR3 is 15 amino acids. The trim removed 0 bases at V and 7 bases at J, leaving 9 bases unmatched. The CDR3 sequence: CASSLALDRVREQYF. CDR3 nucleotide sequence: TGCGCCAGCAGCTTGGCTTTGGACAGGGTGAGGGAGCAGTACTTC.

The chain recombines TRBV5-4 with TRBJ2-3; no clear D gene. V was shortened by 5 bases and J by 2 bases, with 12 bases between the two germline ends. CDR1 and CDR2 (germline): SGHNT, YYREEE (reference sequence). CDR3 size: 14 residues. CDR3 loop: CASSSGRLTDTQYF. The CDR3 DNA follows: TGTGCCAGCAGTTCTGGACGGCTCACAGATACGCAGTATTTT. Looking up the rest from reference TRBV5-4 and TRBJ2-3 gives the full variable domain: ETGVTQSPTHLIKTRGQQVTLRCSSQSGHNTVSWYQQALGQGPQFIFQYYREEENGRGNFPPRFSGLQFPNYSSELNVNALELDDSALYLCASSSGRLTDTQYFGPGTRLTVL.

This clonotype came up once. This rearrangement joins TRBV12-5 to TRBJ1-2; D possibly corresponds to TRBD1 (5 bases). CDR3 size: 13 residues. The ends were cut back, 3 bases at V and 8 bases at J, with 13 bases in the middle. Germline CDR1 LGHNT, CDR2 FRNRAP. CDR3 DNA sequence: TGTGCTAGTGGTTTACGGCAGGGTCACGGCTACACCTTC. Amino acids: CASGLRQGHGYTF.

The chain uses TRBV24-1 and TRBJ2-5; D gene unclear. Trimming removed 4 bases at V and 2 bases at J, with 4 bases between. The CDR3 totals 12 residues. CDR1 is KGHDR and CDR2 is SFDVKD in the germline V gene. CDR3 sequence: CATSDPQETQYF. The CDR3 bases are TGTGCCACCAGTGACCCACAAGAGACCCAGTACTTC.

This clonotype was found many times. The chain has TRBV7-9 and TRBJ2-5; no clear D gene. Trimming shortened V by 4 bases and J by 0 bases, and 3 bases separated the two germline ends. There are 12 residues in the CDR3. The V gene's germline CDR1 is SEHNR and CDR2 FQNEAQ (reference sequence). The CDR3 coding sequence is TGTGCCAGCAGCTCCCACCAAGAGACCCAGTACTTC. Its translation: CASSSHQETQYF. The full variable domain, completed using reference TRBV7-9 and TRBJ2-5, is DTGVSQNPRHKITKRGQNVTFRCDPISEHNRLYWYRQTLGQGPEFLTYFQNEAQLEKSRLLSDRFSAERPKGSFSTLEIQRTEQGDSAMYLCASSSHQETQYFGPGTRLLVL.